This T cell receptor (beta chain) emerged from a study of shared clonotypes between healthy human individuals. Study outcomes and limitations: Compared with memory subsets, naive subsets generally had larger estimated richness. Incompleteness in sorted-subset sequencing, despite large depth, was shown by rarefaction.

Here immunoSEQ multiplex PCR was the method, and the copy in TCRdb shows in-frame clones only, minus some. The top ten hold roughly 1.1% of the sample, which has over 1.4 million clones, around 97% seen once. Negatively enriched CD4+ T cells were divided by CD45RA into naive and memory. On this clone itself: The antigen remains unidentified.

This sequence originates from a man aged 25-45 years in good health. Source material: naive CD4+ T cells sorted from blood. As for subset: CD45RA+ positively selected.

CDR3 nucleotide sequence: TGCGCCAGCAGCTTTCTGCTCGGAACCACAGATACGCAGTATTTT. As protein: CASSFLLGTTDTQYF. The J gene is TRBJ2-3, the V gene TRBV5-1; D is uncertain. This CDR3 is built from 15 residues. Germline values: CDR1 SGHRS, CDR2 YFSETQ. V lost 2 bases and J lost 2, with 12 bases in between. Full variable domain (rest looked up from reference TRBV5-1 and TRBJ2-3): KAGVTQTPRYLIKTRGQQVTLSCSPISGHRSVSWYQQTPGQGLQFLFEYFSETQRNKGNFPGRFSGRQFSNSRSEMNVSTLELGDSALYLCASSFLLGTTDTQYFGPGTRLTVL.